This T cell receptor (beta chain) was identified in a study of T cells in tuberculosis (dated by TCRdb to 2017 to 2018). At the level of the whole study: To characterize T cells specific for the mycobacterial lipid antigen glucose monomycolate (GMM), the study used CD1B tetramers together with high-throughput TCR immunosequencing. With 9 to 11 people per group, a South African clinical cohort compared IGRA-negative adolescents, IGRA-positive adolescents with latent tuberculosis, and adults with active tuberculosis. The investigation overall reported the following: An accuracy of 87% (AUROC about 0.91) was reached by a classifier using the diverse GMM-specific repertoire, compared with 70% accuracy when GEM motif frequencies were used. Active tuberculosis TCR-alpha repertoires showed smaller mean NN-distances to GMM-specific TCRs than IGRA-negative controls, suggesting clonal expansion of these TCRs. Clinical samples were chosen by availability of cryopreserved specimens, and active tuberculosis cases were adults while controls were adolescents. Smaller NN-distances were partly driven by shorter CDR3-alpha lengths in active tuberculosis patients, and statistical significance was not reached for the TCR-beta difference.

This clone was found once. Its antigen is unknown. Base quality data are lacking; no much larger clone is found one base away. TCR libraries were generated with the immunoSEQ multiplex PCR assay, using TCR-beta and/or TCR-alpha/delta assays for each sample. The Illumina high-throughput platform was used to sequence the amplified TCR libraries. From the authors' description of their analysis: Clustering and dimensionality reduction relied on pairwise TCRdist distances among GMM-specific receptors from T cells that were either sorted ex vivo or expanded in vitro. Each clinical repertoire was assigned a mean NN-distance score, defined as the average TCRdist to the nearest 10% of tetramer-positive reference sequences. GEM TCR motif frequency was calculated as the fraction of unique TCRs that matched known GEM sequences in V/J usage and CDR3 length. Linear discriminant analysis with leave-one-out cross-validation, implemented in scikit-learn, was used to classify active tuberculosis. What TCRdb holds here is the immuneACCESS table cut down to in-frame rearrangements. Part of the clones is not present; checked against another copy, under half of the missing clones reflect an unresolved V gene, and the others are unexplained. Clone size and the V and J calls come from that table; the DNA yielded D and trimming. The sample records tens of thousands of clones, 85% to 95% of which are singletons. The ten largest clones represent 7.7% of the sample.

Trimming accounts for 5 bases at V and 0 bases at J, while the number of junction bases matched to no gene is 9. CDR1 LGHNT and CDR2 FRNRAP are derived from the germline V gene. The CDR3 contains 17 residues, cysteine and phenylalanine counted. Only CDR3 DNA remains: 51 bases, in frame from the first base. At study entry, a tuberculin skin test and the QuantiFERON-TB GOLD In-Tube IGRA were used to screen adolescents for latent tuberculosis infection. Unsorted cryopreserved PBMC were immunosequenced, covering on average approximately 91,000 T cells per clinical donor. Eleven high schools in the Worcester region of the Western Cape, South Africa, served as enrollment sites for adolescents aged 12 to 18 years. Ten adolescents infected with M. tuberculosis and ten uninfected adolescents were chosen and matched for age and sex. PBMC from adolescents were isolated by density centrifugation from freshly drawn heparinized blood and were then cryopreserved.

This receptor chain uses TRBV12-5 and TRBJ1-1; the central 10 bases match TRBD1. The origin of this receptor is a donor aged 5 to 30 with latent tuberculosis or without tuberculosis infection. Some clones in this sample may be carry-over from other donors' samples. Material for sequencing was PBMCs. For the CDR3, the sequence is CASGPSRGTGVNTEAFF. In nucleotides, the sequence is TGTGCTAGTGGTCCCTCGCGCGGGACAGGGGTGAACACTGAAGCTTTCTTT.